This T cell receptor (beta chain) was retrieved from a study of graft-versus-host responses after intestinal transplantation. In the study overall: Transplants given to recipients were multivisceral, liver-intestinal, or isolated intestinal. Anti-thymocyte globulin induction was given to all recipients, followed by tacrolimus and steroids for around three years. General study points: Early post-transplant declines in HvG were associated with peak levels of circulating GvH clones. Recipient marrow harbored GvH clones, some of which surfaced first in ileum or blood.

This CDR3 spans 14 amino acids. Germline lookup yields CDR1 SEHNR and CDR2 FQNEAQ (reference sequence). V gave up 1 base and J gave up 7 bases, with 11 bases separating them. Sequenced by immunoSEQ multiplex PCR; TCRdb stores in-frame clones only, minus some. The sample records about 94,000 clones, over 75% being singletons. Concerning this clone itself: Its antigen is as yet unknown.

Sequenced here: unstimulated CD8+ T cells sorted from spleen or lymph node cells, sampled before intestinal transplant. This rearrangement joins TRBV7-9 to TRBJ2-1; maybe TRBD2 (6 bases). This receptor was obtained from a human donor who received an intestinal transplant. In DNA form, the CDR3 reads TGTGCCAGCAGCTTAGTACTGGGGAGGAATGAGCAGTTCTTC. Translated: CASSLVLGRNEQFF. The variable domain in full, with the rest retrieved from reference TRBV7-9 and TRBJ2-1, is DTGVSQNPRHKITKRGQNVTFRCDPISEHNRLYWYRQTLGQGPEFLTYFQNEAQLEKSRLLSDRFSAERPKGSFSTLEIQRTEQGDSAMYLCASSLVLGRNEQFFGPGTRLTVL.